What follows are 20 T cell receptor beta chains derived from one specimen sequenced in a study of a mutant IDH1 vaccine in newly diagnosed glioma. Which antigens these TCRs recognize remains unknown. Profiling relied on immunoSEQ multiplex PCR, and the TCRdb table lists in-frame clones only, not all of them. Of about 40,000 clones in the sample, about 76% are singletons; the top ten hold roughly 4.8%. Specified time point: week 23, last vaccination. Doses comprised 300 ug of mutant IDH1 20-mer peptide each, plus topical imiquimod. The sequenced sample was PBMCs, obtained from a glioma patient whose treatment included an IDH1 peptide vaccine. These receptor sequences come from a middle-aged man with glioma.

The chain recombines TRBV10-3 with TRBJ1-1; 7 bases are a match to TRBD1. Germline V lookup: CDR1 ENHRY, CDR2 SYGVKD. The trim removed 4 bases at V and 10 bases at J, leaving 12 bases unmatched. This CDR3 has 14 residues. The DNA for the CDR3 is TGTGCCATCAGTGGGGGACCTACAGGGGAGGCAGCTTTCTTT. It encodes CAISGGPTGEAAFF.

This clone was detected only once. This sequence joins TRBV19 and TRBJ2-7; possible D gene TRBD2, 6 bases. Per the germline V gene, CDR1 is LNHDA and CDR2 is SQIVND (reference sequence). CDR3 size: 12 residues. The germline V and J ends were trimmed by 3 bases and 3 bases, with 6 bases remaining between them. CDR3 region: CASSMGGYEQYF. Here the CDR3 DNA reads TGTGCCAGTAGTATGGGGGGCTACGAGCAGTACTTC.

The chain joins TRBV5-4 to TRBJ1-4, with D perhaps matching TRBD1 (5 bases). Trimming removed 2 bases from V and 6 bases from J, with 11 bases in between. CDR3 size: 14 residues. Germline CDR1 and CDR2: SGHNT and YYREEE (reference sequence). The CDR3 spells CASSFGGGDEKLFF. CDR3 DNA sequence: TGTGCCAGCAGCTTTGGCGGGGGGGATGAAAAACTGTTTTTT. Variable domain in full (rest from reference TRBV5-4 and TRBJ1-4): ETGVTQSPTHLIKTRGQQVTLRCSSQSGHNTVSWYQQALGQGPQFIFQYYREEENGRGNFPPRFSGLQFPNYSSELNVNALELDDSALYLCASSFGGGDEKLFFGSGTQLSVL.

V usage is TRBV29-1 and J usage is TRBJ1-2; D gene ambiguous. CDR3 length: 12 residues. Germline V gene lookup returns CDR1 SQVTM and CDR2 ANQGSEA. The V gene lost 4 bases and the J gene lost 2 bases, with 8 bases spanning the gap. In nucleotides, the CDR3 is TGCAGCGTTGGGTCACCGAACTATGGCTACACCTTC. The encoded protein is CSVGSPNYGYTF. The entire variable domain, with the rest obtained from reference TRBV29-1 and TRBJ1-2, is as follows: SAVISQKPSRDICQRGTSLTIQCQVDSQVTMMFWYRQQPGQSLTLIATANQGSEATYESGFVIDKFPISRPNLTFSTLTVSNMSPEDSSIYLCSVGSPNYGYTFGSGTRLTVV.

V and J are TRBV7-9 and TRBJ1-3; D remains unclear. Trimming took 0 bases from V and 0 from J, leaving 6 bases between them. CDR1 is SEHNR and CDR2 is FQNEAQ in the germline V gene (reference sequence). The CDR3 consists of 15 residues. The CDR3 coding sequence is TGTGCCAGCAGCTTAGCAGGGTCCTCTGGAAACACCATATATTTT. It yields the protein CASSLAGSSGNTIYF.

The chain employs TRBV5-6 and TRBJ2-3; the D gene could be TRBD1 or TRBD2 (5 bases each). This CDR3 has 12 amino acids. Germline V gene sequence: CDR1 SGHDT, CDR2 YYEEEE. Trimming left V 3 bases short and J 6 bases short, with 8 bases between. For the CDR3, the DNA is TGTGCCAGCAGCTGGGACCGGGATACGCAGTATTTT. Its protein product is CASSWDRDTQYF.

The rearrangement links TRBV5-1 to TRBJ2-3; D is ambiguous. Deletions cut 2 bases from V and 2 bases from J, with 3 bases between. This CDR3 is 12 amino acids long. CDR1 SGHRS and CDR2 YFSETQ come from the germline V gene. CDR3 in DNA: TGCGCCAGCAGCTTTTCCACAGATACGCAGTATTTT. Protein product: CASSFSTDTQYF.

The rearrangement joins TRBV7-2 to TRBJ2-7; 10 nucleotides agree with TRBD2. Germline V gene lookup returns CDR1 SGHTA and CDR2 FQGNSA. The V gene end was trimmed by 2 bases and the J gene end by 4 bases; junction bases not matched to a gene: 5. The CDR3 has 15 residues. The CDR3 coding sequence is TGTGCCAGCAGCTTAAGCCTAGCGGGGGTGTACGAGCAGTACTTC. This gives the protein CASSLSLAGVYEQYF.

The rearrangement joins TRBV5-1 to TRBJ1-2; D is perhaps TRBD1 (6 bases). CDR3 length equals 15 residues. Per germline, CDR1 SGHRS and CDR2 YFSETQ. V lost 1 base, J lost 0 bases, and 10 bases lay in between. The CDR3 DNA reads as TGCGCCAGCAGCTTGCAGGACAGCACTAACTATGGCTACACCTTC. This codes for CASSLQDSTNYGYTF.

This chain links TRBV5-6 with TRBJ2-7; D is ambiguous. Trimming left V 1 base short and J 0 bases short, with 5 bases between. The CDR3 extends over 13 amino acids. Germline values: CDR1 SGHDT, CDR2 YYEEEE. CDR3 coding DNA: TGTGCCAGCAGCTTGCCGAGCTCCTACGAGCAGTACTTC. This gives the protein CASSLPSSYEQYF.

V and J are TRBV6-5 and TRBJ1-4, with unresolved D. Germline CDR1 is MNHEY and CDR2 is SVGAGI. The CDR3 contains 16 residues. V lost 3 bases and J lost 6, with 17 bases in between. The CDR3 sequence: CASSYSPGSAHEKLFF. The CDR3 nucleotides read TGTGCCAGCAGTTATAGTCCCGGTTCAGCGCATGAAAAACTGTTTTTT.

This clone was seen more than once but under ten times. This sequence joins TRBV29-1 and TRBJ1-1; D is uncertain. CDR1 is SQVTM, CDR2 ANQGSEA, per germline. Trimming left V 4 bases short and J 5 bases short, with 11 bases between. The CDR3 length is 12 residues. The CDR3 loop is CSVVWGGTEAFF. The CDR3 bases are TGCAGCGTTGTATGGGGTGGAACTGAAGCTTTCTTT.

The gene calls are TRBV21-1 and TRBJ2-7; the table's D call, TRBD2, was not checked against the DNA. TRBV21-1 is a pseudogene locus. The CDR3 runs to 15 residues. The CDR3 nucleotides read TGTGCCAGCAGCAGGGGGGCGGGAGTCTCCTACGAGCAGTACTTC. Amino acids: CASSRGAGVSYEQYF.

CDR3 amino acids: CASSRYLGLAENEQFF. The CDR3 DNA sequence: TGTGCCAGCAGCCGCTATCTTGGACTAGCGGAGAATGAGCAGTTCTTC. The rearrangement joins TRBV5-6 to TRBJ2-1; 10 nucleotides match TRBD2. The CDR3 contains 16 residues. V shed 4 bases and J 7 bases; nucleotides not matched to a gene: 11. Germline CDR1 and CDR2: SGHDT and YYEEEE.

The chain uses TRBV4-2 and TRBJ2-3; D tentatively fits TRBD1 or TRBD2 (6 bases each). V lost 1 base and J lost 2, with 13 bases in between. The V gene's germline CDR1 is LGHNA and CDR2 YNFKEQ. CDR3 length: 16 amino acids. The CDR3, as DNA: TGTGCCAGCAGCCAAGTCCCGGGGGCCGTCACAGATACGCAGTATTTT. Its protein product is CASSQVPGAVTDTQYF.

CDR3 protein: CANFRVPYEQYF. DNA of the CDR3: TGTGCCAACTTCAGGGTCCCCTACGAGCAGTACTTC. The V call is TRBV7-7, the J call TRBJ2-7; D might be TRBD1 (5 bases). The germline gives CDR1 SSHAT, CDR2 FNYEAQ (reference sequence). The CDR3 is 12 amino acids. V shed 10 bases and J shed 2 bases, with 12 bases lying between them.

This clone was found a few times. J is TRBJ1-1 and V is TRBV5-1; 9 positions agree with TRBD1. The CDR3 totals 14 residues. Per germline, CDR1 SGHRS and CDR2 YFSETQ. The trim removed 4 bases at V and 5 bases at J, leaving 6 bases unmatched. This CDR3 reads CASSDTGGTTEAFF. The CDR3 DNA follows: TGCGCCAGCAGCGATACAGGGGGCACGACTGAAGCTTTCTTT.

The CDR3 DNA reads as TGTGCCAGCAGCCAAATTCCGGGACAGGGAAGGAATGAGCAGTTCTTC. Encoded protein: CASSQIPGQGRNEQFF. The rearrangement uses TRBV9 and TRBJ2-1, with 9 positions matching TRBD1. Germline CDR1 and CDR2: SGDLS and YYNGEE. The V and J ends lost 4 bases and 7 bases, in that order; junction bases with no gene match: 12. The CDR3 is 16 residues long.

CDR3: CASSDEAETGELFF. CDR3 DNA sequence: TGTGCCAGCAGTGACGAGGCAGAGACCGGGGAGCTGTTTTTT. J is TRBJ2-2 and V is TRBV6-4; D is unclear. In germline, CDR1 is MRHNA, CDR2 SNTAGT. Trimming took off 2 bases at V and 5 bases at J, with 9 bases between the two ends. This CDR3 comprises 14 residues.

This clone has a handful of counts. V usage is TRBV11-2 and J usage is TRBJ1-1; D is uncertain. The CDR3 sequence is 12 residues long. Germline CDR1 reads SGHAT; CDR2 reads FQNNGV. V lost 6 bases to trimming and J lost 0 bases, with 5 bases between them. CDR3 DNA sequence: TGTGCCAGCAGTTTAATGAACACTGAAGCTTTCTTT. Protein: CASSLMNTEAFF.